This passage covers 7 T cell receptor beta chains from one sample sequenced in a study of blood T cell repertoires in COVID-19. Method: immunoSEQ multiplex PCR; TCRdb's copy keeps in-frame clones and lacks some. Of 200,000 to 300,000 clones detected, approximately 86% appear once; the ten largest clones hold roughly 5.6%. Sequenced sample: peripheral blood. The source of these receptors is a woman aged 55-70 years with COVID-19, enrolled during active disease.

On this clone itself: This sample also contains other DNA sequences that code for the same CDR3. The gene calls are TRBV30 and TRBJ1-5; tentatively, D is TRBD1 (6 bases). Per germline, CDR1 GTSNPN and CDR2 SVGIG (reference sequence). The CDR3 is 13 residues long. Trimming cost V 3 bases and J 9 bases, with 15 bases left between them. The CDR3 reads CAWRAGGGGPQHF. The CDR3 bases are TGTGCCTGGAGAGCGGGGGGGGGCGGGCCCCAGCATTTT. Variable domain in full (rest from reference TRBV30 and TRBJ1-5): SQTIHQWPATLVQPVGSPLSLECTVEGTSNPNLYWYRQAAGRGLQLLFYSVGIGQISSEVPQNLSASRPQDRQFILSSKKLLLSDSGFYLCAWRAGGGGPQHFGDGTRLSIL.

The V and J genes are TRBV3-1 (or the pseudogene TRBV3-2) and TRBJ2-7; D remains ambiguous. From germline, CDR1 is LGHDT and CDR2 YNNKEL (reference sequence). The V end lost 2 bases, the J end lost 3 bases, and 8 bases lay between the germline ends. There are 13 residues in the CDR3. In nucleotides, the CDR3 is TGTGCCAGCAGCCAACTTTCCAGCTACGAGCAGTACTTC. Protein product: CASSQLSSYEQYF.

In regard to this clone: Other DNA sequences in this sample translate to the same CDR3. The CDR3 DNA sequence: TGCGCCAGCAGCTTGGCCGCCGGCTACGAGCAGTACTTC. It translates to CASSLAAGYEQYF. The V gene is TRBV5-1, the J gene TRBJ2-7; D gene ambiguous. The germline V and J ends were trimmed by 0 bases and 3 bases, with 7 bases remaining between them. CDR1 SGHRS and CDR2 YFSETQ come from the germline V gene. This CDR3 is built from 13 residues. Based on the CDR3 plus reference TRBV5-1 and TRBJ2-7, the full variable domain is KAGVTQTPRYLIKTRGQQVTLSCSPISGHRSVSWYQQTPGQGLQFLFEYFSETQRNKGNFPGRFSGRQFSNSRSEMNVSTLELGDSALYLCASSLAAGYEQYFGPGTRLTVT.

The CDR3 sequence: CASSDSRAPYEQYF. The CDR3 DNA follows: TGCGCCAGCAGTGATAGCAGGGCGCCCTACGAGCAGTACTTC. V and J are TRBV10-1 and TRBJ2-7; a weak D match, TRBD1 (5 bases). Trimming removed 3 bases from V and 2 bases from J, with 11 bases in between. This CDR3 spans 14 amino acids. Looked up from germline, CDR1 is WNHNN and CDR2 is SYGVQD (reference sequence).

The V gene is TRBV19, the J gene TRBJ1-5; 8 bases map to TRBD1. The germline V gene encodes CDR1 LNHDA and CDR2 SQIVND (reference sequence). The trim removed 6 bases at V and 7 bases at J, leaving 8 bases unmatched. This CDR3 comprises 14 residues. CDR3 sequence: CASSDQGAGQPQHF. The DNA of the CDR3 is TGTGCCAGTAGCGATCAGGGGGCCGGGCAGCCCCAGCATTTT.

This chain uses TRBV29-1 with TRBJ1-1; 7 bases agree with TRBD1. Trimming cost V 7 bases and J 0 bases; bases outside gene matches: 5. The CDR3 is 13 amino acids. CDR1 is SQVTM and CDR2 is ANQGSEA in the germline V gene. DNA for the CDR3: TGCAGCGCTGAGGACAGGATGAACACTGAAGCTTTCTTT. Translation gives CSAEDRMNTEAFF. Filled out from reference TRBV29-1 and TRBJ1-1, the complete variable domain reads SAVISQKPSRDICQRGTSLTIQCQVDSQVTMMFWYRQQPGQSLTLIATANQGSEATYESGFVIDKFPISRPNLTFSTLTVSNMSPEDSSIYLCSAEDRMNTEAFFGQGTRLTVV.

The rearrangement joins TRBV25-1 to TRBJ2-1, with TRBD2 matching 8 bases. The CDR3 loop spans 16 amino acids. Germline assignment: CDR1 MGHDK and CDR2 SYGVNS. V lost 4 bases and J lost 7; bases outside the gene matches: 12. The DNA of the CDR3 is TGTGCCAGCAGTGGATTAGCGGGGCTCGGGGTAAATGAGCAGTTCTTC. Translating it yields CASSGLAGLGVNEQFF.